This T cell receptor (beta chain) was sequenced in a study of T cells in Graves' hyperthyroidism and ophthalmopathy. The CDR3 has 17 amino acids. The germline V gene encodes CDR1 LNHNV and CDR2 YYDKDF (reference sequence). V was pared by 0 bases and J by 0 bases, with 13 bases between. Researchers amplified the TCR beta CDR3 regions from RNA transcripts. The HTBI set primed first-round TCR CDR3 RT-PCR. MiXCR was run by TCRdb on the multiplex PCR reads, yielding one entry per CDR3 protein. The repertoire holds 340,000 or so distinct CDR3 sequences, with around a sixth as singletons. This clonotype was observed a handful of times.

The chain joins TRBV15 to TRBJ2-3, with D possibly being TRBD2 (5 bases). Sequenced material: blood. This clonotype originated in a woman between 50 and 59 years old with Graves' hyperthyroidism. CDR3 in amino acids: CATSRDRGDGSTDTQYF. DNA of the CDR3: TGTGCCACCAGCAGAGATCGGGGAGACGGAAGCACAGATACGCAGTATTTT.